The rows below give T cell receptor beta chains drawn from one sample of a study of radiotherapy plus CTLA-4 blockade in lung cancer. Profiled with immunoSEQ multiplex PCR; TCRdb holds only in-frame clones, not every one. The repertoire has about 59,000 clones, approximately 84% of them found once; the top ten carry more than 5.5%. The sequenced sample was peripheral blood, obtained from a patient treated with radiotherapy plus ipilimumab. The receptors were gathered from a human donor with non-small cell lung cancer whose response to radiotherapy plus ipilimumab could not be evaluated. CDR3s include the opening cysteine and the closing phenylalanine or tryptophan. A D gene is named only where the DNA matches it firmly. Only part of the rows carry a size: once, few, many, or a class if the clone is expanded.

CDR3 length	J gene	D gene	V gene	clone size	CDR3 DNA	CDR3 protein
16	TRBJ2-1	TRBD2	TRBV18	-	TGTGCCAGCTCACCGGGACTAGCGGGAGGAACCAATGAGCAGTTCTTC	CASSPGLAGGTNEQFF
15	TRBJ2-1	-	TRBV4-3	-	TGCGCCAGCAGCCGGAGCCAACAGGGTTACAATGAGCAGTTCTTC	CASSRSQQGYNEQFF
18	TRBJ2-2	TRBD2	TRBV19	-	TGTGCCAGTAGTAGATACATGCGGACTAGCGGGAACACCGGGGAGCTGTTTTTT	CASSRYMRTSGNTGELFF
16	TRBJ2-1	-	TRBV28	-	TGTGCCAGCAGCTTCGTCGGGGGACGCTCCTACAATGAGCAGTTCTTC	CASSFVGGRSYNEQFF
18	TRBJ1-5	-	TRBV19	-	TGTGCCAGTAGCTCGAGGGGCAGGGGCCAGTATAGCAATCAGCCCCAGCATTTT	CASSSRGRGQYSNQPQHF
14	TRBJ2-1	-	TRBV4-2	-	TGTGCCAGCAGCCAAGACGCAGGGGTAAATGAGCAGTTCTTC	CASSQDAGVNEQFF
16	TRBJ2-1	TRBD2	TRBV4-2	-	TGTGCCAGCAGCCCAGAAGGGACTAACTCCTACAATGAGCAGTTCTTC	CASSPEGTNSYNEQFF
15	TRBJ2-5	-	TRBV2	-	TGTGCCAGCAGTGAAGGTGGGTCAAGGGAGGAGACCCAGTACTTC	CASSEGGSREETQYF
14	TRBJ2-7	TRBD1	TRBV4-3	-	TGCGCCAGCAGCCATCGACAGGGGATAGACGAGCAGTACTTC	CASSHRQGIDEQYF
14	TRBJ1-2	-	TRBV5-4	-	TGTGCCAGCAGCTCCGGGACAATCTTTGGCGGCTACACCTTC	CASSSGTIFGGYTF
13	TRBJ2-6	-	TRBV7-2	few	TGTGCCAGCAGCTTATTCCGGGACAACGTCCTGACTTTC	CASSLFRDNVLTF
13	TRBJ2-2	-	TRBV7-2	-	TGTGCCAGCAGCCCAAAAAACACCGGGGAGCTGTTTTTT	CASSPKNTGELFF
16	TRBJ2-1	TRBD2	TRBV6-5	-	TGTGCCAGCAGTTACTCCTACGGACTAGCAGTAGGTGAGCAGTTCTTC	CASSYSYGLAVGEQFF
13	TRBJ2-2	-	TRBV6-5	-	TGTGCCAGCAGTCCCGGACTGAGTGGGGAGCTGTTTTTT	CASSPGLSGELFF
15	TRBJ2-5	-	TRBV4-3	-	TGCGCCAGCAGCCAAGATATAGAAGCTCGGGAGACCCAGTACTTC	CASSQDIEARETQYF
19	TRBJ2-7	TRBD1	TRBV18	-	TGTGCCAGCTCACCACCGAGGGCAGGGGGCGCGTCCACCTCCTACGAGCAGTACTTC	CASSPPRAGGASTSYEQYF
18	TRBJ1-2	-	TRBV19	-	TGTGCCAGTAGTTACCGTCCCCAACAGGCCTCTTTTATCTATGGCTACACCTTC	CASSYRPQQASFIYGYTF
20	TRBJ2-1	TRBD2	TRBV2	-	TGTGCCAGCAGTTACGGACTAGCGGGGGGCAACCTAGGGGGTAACAATGAGCAGTTCTTC	CASSYGLAGGNLGGNNEQFF
14	TRBJ1-3	TRBD1	TRBV25-1	few	TGTGCCAGCAGCCCGGACAGGGGAAGGAACACCATATATTTT	CASSPDRGRNTIYF
17	TRBJ1-5	-	TRBV15	-	TGTGCCACCAGCGCCCAGAGACGAGGGGGTCCCAATCAGCCCCAGCATTTT	CATSAQRRGGPNQPQHF
15	TRBJ1-4	-	TRBV25-1	-	TGTGCCAGCAGTGAGAGGACGGGGGCTAATGAAAAACTGTTTTTT	CASSERTGANEKLFF